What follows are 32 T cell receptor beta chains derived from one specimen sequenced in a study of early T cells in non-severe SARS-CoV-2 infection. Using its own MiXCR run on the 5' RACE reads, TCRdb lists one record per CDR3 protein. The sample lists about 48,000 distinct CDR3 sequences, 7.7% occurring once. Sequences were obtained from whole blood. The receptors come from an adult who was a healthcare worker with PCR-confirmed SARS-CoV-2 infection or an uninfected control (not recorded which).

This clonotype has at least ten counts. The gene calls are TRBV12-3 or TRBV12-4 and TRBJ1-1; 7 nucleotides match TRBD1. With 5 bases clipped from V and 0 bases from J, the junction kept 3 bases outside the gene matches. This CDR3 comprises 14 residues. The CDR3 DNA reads TGTGCCAGCAGTGGGACAGCTATGAACACTGAAGCTTTCTTT. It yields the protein CASSGTAMNTEAFF.

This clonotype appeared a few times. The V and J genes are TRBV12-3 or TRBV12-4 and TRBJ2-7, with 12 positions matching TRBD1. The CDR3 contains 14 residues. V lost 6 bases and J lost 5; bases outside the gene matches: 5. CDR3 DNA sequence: TGTGCCAGCAGACCGGGACAGGGGGCACACGAGCAGTACTTC. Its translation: CASRPGQGAHEQYF.

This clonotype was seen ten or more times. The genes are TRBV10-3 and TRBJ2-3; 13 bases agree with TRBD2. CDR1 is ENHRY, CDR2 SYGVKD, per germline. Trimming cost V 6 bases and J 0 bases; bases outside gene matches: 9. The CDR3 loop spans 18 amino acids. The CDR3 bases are TGTGCCATCAGCGGATCCGGACTAGCGGGGGCCAGCACAGATACGCAGTATTTT. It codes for CAISGSGLAGASTDTQYF.

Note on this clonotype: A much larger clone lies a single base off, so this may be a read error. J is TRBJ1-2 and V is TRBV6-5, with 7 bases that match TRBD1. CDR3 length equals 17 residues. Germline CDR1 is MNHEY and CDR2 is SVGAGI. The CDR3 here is CASSYSGQPGPNYGHTF. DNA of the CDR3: TGTGCCAGCAGTTACTCGGGACAGCCCGGGCCGAACTATGGCCACACCTTC.

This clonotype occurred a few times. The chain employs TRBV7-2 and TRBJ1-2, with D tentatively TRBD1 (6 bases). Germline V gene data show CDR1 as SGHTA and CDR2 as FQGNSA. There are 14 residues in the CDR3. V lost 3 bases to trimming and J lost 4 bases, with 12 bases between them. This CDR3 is CASSLNDRLYGYTF. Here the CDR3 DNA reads TGTGCCAGCAGCTTGAACGACAGGCTCTATGGCTACACCTTC.

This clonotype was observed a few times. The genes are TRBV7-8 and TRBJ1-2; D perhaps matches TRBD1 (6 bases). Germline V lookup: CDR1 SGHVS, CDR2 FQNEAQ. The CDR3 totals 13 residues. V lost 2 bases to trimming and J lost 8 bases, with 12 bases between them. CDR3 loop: CASSLMGAEGYTF. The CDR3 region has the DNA TGTGCCAGCAGCTTAATGGGGGCCGAAGGCTACACCTTC.

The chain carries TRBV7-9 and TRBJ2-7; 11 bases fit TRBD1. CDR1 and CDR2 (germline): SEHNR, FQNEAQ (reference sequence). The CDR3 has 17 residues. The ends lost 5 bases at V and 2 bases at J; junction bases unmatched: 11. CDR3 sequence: CASSGGTGGSGPYEQYF. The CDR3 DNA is TGTGCCAGCAGCGGAGGGACAGGGGGAAGTGGGCCCTACGAGCAGTACTTC.

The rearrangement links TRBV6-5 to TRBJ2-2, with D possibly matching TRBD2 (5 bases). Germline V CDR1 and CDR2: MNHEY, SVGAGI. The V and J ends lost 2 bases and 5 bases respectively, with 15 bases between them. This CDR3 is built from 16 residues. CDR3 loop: CASSYEGWSQTGELFF. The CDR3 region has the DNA TGTGCCAGCAGTTACGAGGGTTGGTCTCAGACCGGGGAGCTGTTTTTT.

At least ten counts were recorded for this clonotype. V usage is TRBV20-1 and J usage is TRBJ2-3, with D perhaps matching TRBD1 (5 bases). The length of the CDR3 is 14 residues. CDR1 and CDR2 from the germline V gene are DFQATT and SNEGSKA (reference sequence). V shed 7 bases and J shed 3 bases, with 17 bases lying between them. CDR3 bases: TGCAGTGGACAATGGGGCGGAAAAACAGATACGCAGTATTTT. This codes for CSGQWGGKTDTQYF.

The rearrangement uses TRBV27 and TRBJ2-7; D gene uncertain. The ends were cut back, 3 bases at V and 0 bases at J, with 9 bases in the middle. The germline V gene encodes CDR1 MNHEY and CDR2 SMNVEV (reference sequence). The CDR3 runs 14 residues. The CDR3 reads CASSFGRRSYEQYF. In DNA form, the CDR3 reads TGTGCCAGCAGTTTCGGCAGACGCTCCTACGAGCAGTACTTC.

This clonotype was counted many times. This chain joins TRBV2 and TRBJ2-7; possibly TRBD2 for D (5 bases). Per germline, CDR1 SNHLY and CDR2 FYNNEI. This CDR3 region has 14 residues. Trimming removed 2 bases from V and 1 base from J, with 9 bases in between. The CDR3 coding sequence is TGTGCCAGCAGTGAAAAGGAGGTATCCTACGAGCAGTACTTC. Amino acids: CASSEKEVSYEQYF.

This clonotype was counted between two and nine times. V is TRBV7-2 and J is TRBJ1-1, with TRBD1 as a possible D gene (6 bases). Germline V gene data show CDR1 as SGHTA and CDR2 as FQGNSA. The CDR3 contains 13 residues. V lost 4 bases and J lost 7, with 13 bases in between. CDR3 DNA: TGTGCCAGCAGCTCCCCTAACAGGGATGAAGCTTTCTTT. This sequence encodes CASSSPNRDEAFF.

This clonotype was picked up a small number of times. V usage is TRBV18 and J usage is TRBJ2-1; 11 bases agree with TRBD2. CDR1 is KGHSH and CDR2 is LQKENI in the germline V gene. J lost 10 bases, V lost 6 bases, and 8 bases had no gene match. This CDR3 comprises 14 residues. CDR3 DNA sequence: TGTGCCAGCTCCCTGTTGGCTAGCGGGGGGGAGCAGTTCTTC. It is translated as CASSLLASGGEQFF.

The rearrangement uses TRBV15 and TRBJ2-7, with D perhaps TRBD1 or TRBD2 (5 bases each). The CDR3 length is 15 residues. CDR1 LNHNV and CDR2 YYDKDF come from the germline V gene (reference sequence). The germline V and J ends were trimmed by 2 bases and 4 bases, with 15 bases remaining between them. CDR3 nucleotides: TGTGCCACCAGCAGAAACGCTGGGGGAGTATACGAGCAGTACTTC. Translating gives CATSRNAGGVYEQYF. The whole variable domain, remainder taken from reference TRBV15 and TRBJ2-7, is DAMVIQNPRYQVTQFGKPVTLSCSQTLNHNVMYWYQQKSSQAPKLLFHYYDKDFNNEADTPDNFQSRRPNTSFCFLDIRSPGLGDTAMYLCATSRNAGGVYEQYFGPGTRLTVT.

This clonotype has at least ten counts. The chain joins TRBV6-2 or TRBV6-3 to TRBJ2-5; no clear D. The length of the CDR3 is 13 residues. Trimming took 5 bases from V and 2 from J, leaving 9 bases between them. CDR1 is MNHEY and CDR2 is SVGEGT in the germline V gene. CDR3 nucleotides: TGTGCCAGCAGTGGTAGTGAGCAAGAGACCCAGTACTTC. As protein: CASSGSEQETQYF.

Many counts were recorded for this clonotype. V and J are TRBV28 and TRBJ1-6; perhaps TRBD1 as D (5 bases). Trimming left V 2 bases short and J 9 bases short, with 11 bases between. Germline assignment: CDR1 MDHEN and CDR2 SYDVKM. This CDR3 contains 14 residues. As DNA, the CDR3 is TGTGCCAGCAGTTTAAGGGGCGCGGGTTCACCCCTCCACTTT. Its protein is CASSLRGAGSPLHF.

CDR3 in amino acids: CASRTSRENEQFF. The CDR3 DNA reads TGTGCCAGCAGGACTAGCCGGGAAAATGAGCAGTTCTTC. The V call is TRBV3-1, the J call TRBJ2-1; 7 positions match TRBD2. The CDR3 spans 13 residues. Germline trimming cut 6 bases from V and 7 bases from J; bases unmatched to any gene: 6. The germline V gene encodes CDR1 LGHDT and CDR2 YNNKEL (reference sequence).

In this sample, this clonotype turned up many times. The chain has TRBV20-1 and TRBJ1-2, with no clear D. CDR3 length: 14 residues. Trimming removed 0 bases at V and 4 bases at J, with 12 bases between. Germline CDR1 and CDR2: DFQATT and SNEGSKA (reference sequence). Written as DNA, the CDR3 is TGCAGTGCTAGAGAGTCGGGGAAGGCCTATGGCTACACCTTC. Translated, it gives CSARESGKAYGYTF.

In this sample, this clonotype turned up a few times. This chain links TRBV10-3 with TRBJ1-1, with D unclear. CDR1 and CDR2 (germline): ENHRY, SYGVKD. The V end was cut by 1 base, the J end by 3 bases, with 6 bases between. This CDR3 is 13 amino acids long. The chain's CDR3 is CAISELGDTEAFF. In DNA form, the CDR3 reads TGTGCCATCAGTGAGTTGGGTGACACTGAAGCTTTCTTT.

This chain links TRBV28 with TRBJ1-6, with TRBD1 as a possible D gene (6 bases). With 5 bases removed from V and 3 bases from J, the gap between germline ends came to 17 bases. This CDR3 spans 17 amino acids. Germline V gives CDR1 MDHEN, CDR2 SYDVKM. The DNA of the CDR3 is TGTGCCAGCAGTCCCAGCGGGGGAGGGGGCTATAATTCACCCCTCCACTTT. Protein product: CASSPSGGGGYNSPLHF.

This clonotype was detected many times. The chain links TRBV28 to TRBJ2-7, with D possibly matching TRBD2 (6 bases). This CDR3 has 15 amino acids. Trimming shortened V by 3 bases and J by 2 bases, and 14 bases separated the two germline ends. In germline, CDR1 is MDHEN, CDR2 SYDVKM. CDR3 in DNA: TGTGCCAGCAGTTTCGGGGGACGAATAGCCTACGAGCAGTACTTC. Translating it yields CASSFGGRIAYEQYF. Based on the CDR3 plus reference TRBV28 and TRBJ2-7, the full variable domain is DVKVTQSSRYLVKRTGEKVFLECVQDMDHENMFWYRQDPGLGLRLIYFSYDVKMKEKGDIPEGYSVSREKKERFSLILESASTNQTSMYLCASSFGGRIAYEQYFGPGTRLTVT.

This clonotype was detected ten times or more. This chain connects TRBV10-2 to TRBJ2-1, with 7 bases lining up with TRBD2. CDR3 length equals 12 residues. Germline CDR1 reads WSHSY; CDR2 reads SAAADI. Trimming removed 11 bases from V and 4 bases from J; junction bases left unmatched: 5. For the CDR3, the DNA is TGCGCCGTAACGGGGGGTTACAATGAGCAGTTCTTC. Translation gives CAVTGGYNEQFF.

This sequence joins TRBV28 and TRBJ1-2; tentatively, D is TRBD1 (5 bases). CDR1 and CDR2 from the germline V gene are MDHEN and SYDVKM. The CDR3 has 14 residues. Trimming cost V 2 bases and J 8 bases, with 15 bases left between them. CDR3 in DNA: TGTGCCAGCAGTTTAATAGGGGAACCCAACGGCTACACCTTC. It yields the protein CASSLIGEPNGYTF.

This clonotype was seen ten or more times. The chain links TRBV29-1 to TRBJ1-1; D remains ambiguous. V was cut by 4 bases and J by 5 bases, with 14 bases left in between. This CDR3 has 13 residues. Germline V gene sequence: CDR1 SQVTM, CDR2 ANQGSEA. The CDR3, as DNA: TGCAGCGTTGTGCACAGAGAGGGTACTGAAGCTTTCTTT. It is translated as CSVVHREGTEAFF.

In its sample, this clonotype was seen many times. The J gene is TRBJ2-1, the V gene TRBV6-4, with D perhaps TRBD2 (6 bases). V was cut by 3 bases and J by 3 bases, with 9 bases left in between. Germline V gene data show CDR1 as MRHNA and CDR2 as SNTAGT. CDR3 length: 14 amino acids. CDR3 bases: TGTGCCAGCAGTGAGCGACTAGACTACAATGAGCAGTTCTTC. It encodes CASSERLDYNEQFF.

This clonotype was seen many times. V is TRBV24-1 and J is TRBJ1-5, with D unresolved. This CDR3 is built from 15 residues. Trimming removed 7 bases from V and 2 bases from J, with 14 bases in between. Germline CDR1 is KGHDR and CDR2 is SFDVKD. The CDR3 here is CATSPAQSGNQPQHF. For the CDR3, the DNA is TGTGCCACCAGCCCCGCTCAGAGTGGCAATCAGCCCCAGCATTTT.

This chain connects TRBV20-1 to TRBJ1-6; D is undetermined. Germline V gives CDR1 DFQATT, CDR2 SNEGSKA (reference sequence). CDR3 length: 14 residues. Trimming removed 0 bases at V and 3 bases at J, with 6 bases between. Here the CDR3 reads CSARDGNYNSPLHF. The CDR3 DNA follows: TGCAGTGCTAGAGACGGGAACTATAATTCACCCCTCCACTTT.

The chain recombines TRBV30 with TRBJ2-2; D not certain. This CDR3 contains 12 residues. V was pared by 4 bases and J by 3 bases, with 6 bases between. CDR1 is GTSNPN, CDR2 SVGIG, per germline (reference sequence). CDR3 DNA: TGTGCCTGGAACCGGGACACCGGGGAGCTGTTTTTT. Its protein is CAWNRDTGELFF.

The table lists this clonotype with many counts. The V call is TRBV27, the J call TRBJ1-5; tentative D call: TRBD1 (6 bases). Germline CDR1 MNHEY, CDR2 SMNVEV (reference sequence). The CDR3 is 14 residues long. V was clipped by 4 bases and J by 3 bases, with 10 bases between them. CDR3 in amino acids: CASSWGADNQPQHF. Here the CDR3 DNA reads TGTGCCAGCAGTTGGGGGGCAGACAATCAGCCCCAGCATTTT.

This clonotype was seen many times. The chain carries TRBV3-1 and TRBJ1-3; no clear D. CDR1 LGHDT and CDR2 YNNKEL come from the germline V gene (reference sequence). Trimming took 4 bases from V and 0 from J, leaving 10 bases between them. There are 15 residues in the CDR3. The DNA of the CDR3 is TGTGCCAGCAGCCGGGAGGTCAACTCTGGAAACACCATATATTTT. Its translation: CASSREVNSGNTIYF.

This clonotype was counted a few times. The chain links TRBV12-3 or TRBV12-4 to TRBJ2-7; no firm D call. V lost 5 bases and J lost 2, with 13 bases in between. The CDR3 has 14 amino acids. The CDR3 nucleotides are TGTGCCAGCAGTAATTCGTGGGGTACCTACGAGCAGTACTTC. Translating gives CASSNSWGTYEQYF.

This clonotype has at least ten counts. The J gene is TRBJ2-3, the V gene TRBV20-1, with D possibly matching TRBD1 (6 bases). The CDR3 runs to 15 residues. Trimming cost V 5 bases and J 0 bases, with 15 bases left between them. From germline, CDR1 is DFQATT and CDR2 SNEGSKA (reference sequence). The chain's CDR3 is CSAFRDTASTDTQYF. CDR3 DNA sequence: TGCAGTGCTTTCCGGGACACAGCCAGCACAGATACGCAGTATTTT.